The 21 T cell receptor beta chains given below trace back to one sample, sequenced in a study of blood T cell repertoires in COVID-19. Assay: immunoSEQ multiplex PCR; the TCRdb copy retains only in-frame clones and omits some. Of over 200,000 clones listed, around nine tenths were seen once; the top ten hold approximately 3.7%. Sequenced material: PBMCs or T cells enriched from blood (not recorded which). The receptors were gathered from a woman aged 25 to 45 who had been exposed to COVID-19.

V is TRBV6-2 or TRBV6-3 and J is TRBJ2-7; D unclear. Looked up from germline, CDR1 is MNHEY and CDR2 is SVGEGT. The CDR3 is 13 residues long. Trimming took 2 bases from V and 3 from J, leaving 8 bases between them. The CDR3 loop is CASSYGLHYEQYF. The CDR3, as DNA: TGTGCCAGCAGTTACGGGCTACACTACGAGCAGTACTTC.

This chain connects TRBV19 to TRBJ1-2; the match to TRBD1 covers 9 bases. CDR1 LNHDA and CDR2 SQIVND come from the germline V gene (reference sequence). Losses at the gene ends were 4 bases for V and 7 bases for J; bases not matched to a gene: 31. This CDR3 spans 22 amino acids. Written as DNA, the CDR3 is TGTGCCAGTAGTAATGCGGGGTATTATACCGGGACAGGGCGCTCCCCCCGACCTGGCTACACCTTC. Amino acid sequence: CASSNAGYYTGTGRSPRPGYTF. Supplemented by reference TRBV19 and TRBJ1-2, the full variable domain reads DGGITQSPKYLFRKEGQNVTLSCEQNLNHDAMYWYRQDPGQGLRLIYYSQIVNDFQKGDIAEGYSVSREKKESFPLTVTSAQKNPTAFYLCASSNAGYYTGTGRSPRPGYTFGSGTRLTVV.

The chain joins TRBV19 to TRBJ2-7; 8 nucleotides line up with TRBD1. Germline CDR1 reads LNHDA; CDR2 reads SQIVND (reference sequence). The CDR3 has 13 amino acids. Trimming removed 7 bases from V and 3 bases from J; junction bases left unmatched: 5. The CDR3 is CASTVGQGYEQYF. CDR3 bases: TGTGCCAGTACTGTCGGACAGGGCTACGAGCAGTACTTC.

This clone was seen only once. The CDR3: CASSLTGRAQAFF. The CDR3 DNA is TGTGCCAGCAGTCTCACAGGGAGAGCACAGGCTTTCTTT. This rearrangement joins TRBV28 to TRBJ1-1, with D possibly TRBD1 on 6 matching bases. Germline lookup yields CDR1 MDHEN and CDR2 SYDVKM. Trimming cost V 5 bases and J 11 bases, with 18 bases left between them. CDR3 size: 13 residues.

The rearrangement joins TRBV19 to TRBJ1-2, with 7 bases that match TRBD1. V shed 5 bases and J 4 bases; nucleotides not matched to a gene: 7. The CDR3 runs 14 residues. Germline V lookup: CDR1 LNHDA, CDR2 SQIVND (reference sequence). The CDR3 reads CASSGETGLYGYTF. As DNA, the CDR3 is TGTGCCAGTAGTGGTGAGACAGGGCTCTATGGCTACACCTTC.

The chain is built from TRBV10-2 and TRBJ2-7; 7 nucleotides agree with TRBD1. The CDR3 runs 14 residues. The germline gives CDR1 WSHSY, CDR2 SAAADI. V was pared by 1 base and J by 4 bases, with 4 bases of the junction left unmatched. This chain's CDR3 is CASSEYRDSYEQYF. DNA of the CDR3: TGCGCCAGCAGTGAGTACCGGGACAGTTACGAGCAGTACTTC.

This clone has a handful of counts. V is TRBV4-1 and J is TRBJ1-1, with D perhaps TRBD1 (6 bases). V dropped 1 base and J dropped 1 base, with 10 bases sitting between them. CDR1 is MGHRA and CDR2 is YSYEKL in the germline V gene. The CDR3 totals 15 residues. CDR3 sequence (DNA): TGCGCCAGCAGCCAAGTAGGGGGTCAGAACACTGAAGCTTTCTTT. Its protein product is CASSQVGGQNTEAFF.

V is TRBV3-1 (or the pseudogene TRBV3-2) and J is TRBJ2-7; 10 bases line up with TRBD1. The CDR3 contains 16 residues. Per germline, CDR1 LGHDT and CDR2 YNNKEL (reference sequence). The V gene end was trimmed by 2 bases and the J gene end by 3 bases; junction bases not matched to a gene: 7. The CDR3 region has the DNA TGTGCCAGCAGCCAAATTGGCCGGACAGGGGGCTACGAGCAGTACTTC. Encoded protein: CASSQIGRTGGYEQYF.

This clone was detected only once. V is TRBV10-3 and J is TRBJ2-5; possibly TRBD1 for D (6 bases). CDR3 length equals 13 residues. The germline V gene has CDR1 ENHRY and CDR2 SYGVKD. With 1 base removed from V and 5 bases from J, the gap between germline ends came to 8 bases. CDR3: CAISEWQGETQYF. For the CDR3, the DNA is TGTGCCATCAGTGAGTGGCAGGGGGAGACCCAGTACTTC.

The chain links TRBV25-1 to TRBJ2-1, with TRBD1 matching over 7 bases. This CDR3 is 16 amino acids long. Germline lookup yields CDR1 MGHDK and CDR2 SYGVNS. V gave up 2 bases and J gave up 6 bases; unmatched junction bases: 10. CDR3 protein: CASSEDFGTVINEQFF. CDR3 coding DNA: TGTGCCAGCAGTGAAGACTTCGGGACAGTCATCAATGAGCAGTTCTTC.

This chain uses TRBV10-3 with TRBJ2-2, with 7 bases that match TRBD1. V lost 2 bases to trimming and J lost 4 bases; unmatched junction nucleotides: 4. There are 15 residues in the CDR3. Germline V gives CDR1 ENHRY, CDR2 SYGVKD. This chain's CDR3 is CAISEPGTATGELFF. In nucleotides, the CDR3 is TGTGCCATCAGTGAGCCCGGGACAGCCACCGGGGAGCTGTTTTTT.

The sample holds one count of this clone. The chain joins TRBV30 to TRBJ1-5; D call uncertain. This CDR3 has 13 residues. V gave up 5 bases and J gave up 0 bases, with 8 bases separating them. The V gene's germline CDR1 is GTSNPN and CDR2 SVGIG (reference sequence). This CDR3 reads CAWSANSNQPQHF. The DNA of the CDR3 is TGTGCCTGGTCTGCGAATAGCAATCAGCCCCAGCATTTT.

The V call is TRBV5-4, the J call TRBJ2-7; D not certain. This CDR3 spans 13 amino acids. V dropped 3 bases and J dropped 3 bases, with 10 bases sitting between them. Germline V lookup: CDR1 SGHNT, CDR2 YYREEE (reference sequence). In DNA, the CDR3 is TGTGCCAGCAGCTCCCCGGGTGGCTACGAGCAGTACTTC. Amino acids: CASSSPGGYEQYF. Using reference TRBV5-4 and TRBJ2-7 for the parts outside the CDR3, the full variable domain is ETGVTQSPTHLIKTRGQQVTLRCSSQSGHNTVSWYQQALGQGPQFIFQYYREEENGRGNFPPRFSGLQFPNYSSELNVNALELDDSALYLCASSSPGGYEQYFGPGTRLTVT.

The chain employs TRBV7-2 and TRBJ2-1; 7 bases are a match to TRBD2. Germline V gene data show CDR1 as SGHTA and CDR2 as FQGNSA. V lost 1 base and J lost 4; bases outside the gene matches: 7. This CDR3 comprises 16 residues. The chain's CDR3 is CASSLGLAVKYNEQFF. Written as DNA, the CDR3 is TGTGCCAGCAGCTTAGGTCTAGCGGTTAAATACAATGAGCAGTTCTTC.

The V call is TRBV29-1, the J call TRBJ1-2, with D possibly being TRBD1 (6 bases). Germline V gives CDR1 SQVTM, CDR2 ANQGSEA. V lost 7 bases, J lost 3 bases, and 15 bases lay in between. The CDR3 is made up of 13 amino acids. The CDR3 sequence is CSAEQGSDYGYTF. CDR3 bases: TGCAGCGCCGAACAGGGCTCTGACTATGGCTACACCTTC.

This clone has a single count. The chain recombines TRBV18 with TRBJ2-1; TRBD2 aligns across 9 bases. Germline trimming cut 6 bases from V and 2 bases from J; bases unmatched to any gene: 8. The CDR3 totals 16 residues. Germline lookup yields CDR1 KGHSH and CDR2 LQKENI. The CDR3 nucleotides read TGTGCCAGCTCGAATAACCCTAGCGGGGCCTACAATGAGCAGTTCTTC. Translating gives CASSNNPSGAYNEQFF. The variable domain in full, with the rest retrieved from reference TRBV18 and TRBJ2-1, is NAGVMQNPRHLVRRRGQEARLRCSPMKGHSHVYWYRQLPEEGLKFMVYLQKENIIDESGMPKERFSAEFPKEGPSILRIQQVVRGDSAAYFCASSNNPSGAYNEQFFGPGTRLTVL.

The chain uses TRBV9 and TRBJ2-1, with 12 positions matching TRBD2. The germline gives CDR1 SGDLS, CDR2 YYNGEE. Germline trimming cut 4 bases from V and 5 bases from J; bases unmatched to any gene: 7. CDR3 length: 16 residues. CDR3 nucleotides: TGTGCCAGCAGCCAAGGACTAGCGGGAATTGACAATGAGCAGTTCTTC. Encoded protein: CASSQGLAGIDNEQFF.

In nucleotides, the CDR3 is TGCAGCGTTGTCGCCTGGCAGGGAGGAGAGACCCAGTACTTC. This gives the protein CSVVAWQGGETQYF. The chain employs TRBV29-1 and TRBJ2-5; weak D call: TRBD2 (6 bases). This CDR3 region has 14 residues. Trimming pared 4 bases from V and 4 bases from J, leaving 16 bases between. In germline, CDR1 is SQVTM, CDR2 ANQGSEA.

This chain joins TRBV30 and TRBJ1-4, with a weak D call TRBD1 (5 bases). In germline, CDR1 is GTSNPN, CDR2 SVGIG (reference sequence). This CDR3 contains 14 residues. Between the trimmed V and J ends, which lost 4 bases and 1 base, there was a span of 10 bases. The CDR3 nucleotides read TGTGCCTGGATGGGGGGGGGAACTAATGAAAAACTGTTTTTT. Its translation is CAWMGGGTNEKLFF.

The V and J genes are TRBV5-1 and TRBJ2-7, with 11 bases matching TRBD2. Germline V gives CDR1 SGHRS, CDR2 YFSETQ. The length of the CDR3 is 15 residues. Losses at the gene ends were 2 bases for V and 7 bases for J; bases not matched to a gene: 8. The chain's CDR3 is CASSLLAGGPREQYF. The CDR3 bases are TGCGCCAGCAGCTTATTAGCGGGAGGGCCTCGGGAGCAGTACTTC.

The gene calls are TRBV7-9 and TRBJ1-2; perhaps TRBD1 as D (5 bases). The CDR3 consists of 15 residues. The V gene's germline CDR1 is SEHNR and CDR2 FQNEAQ (reference sequence). The ends were cut back, 5 bases at V and 8 bases at J, with 21 bases in the middle. The CDR3 nucleotides are TGTGCCAGCAGCCAAACGGTGGCAGGGCTACGGGGCTACACCTTC. Its protein is CASSQTVAGLRGYTF.